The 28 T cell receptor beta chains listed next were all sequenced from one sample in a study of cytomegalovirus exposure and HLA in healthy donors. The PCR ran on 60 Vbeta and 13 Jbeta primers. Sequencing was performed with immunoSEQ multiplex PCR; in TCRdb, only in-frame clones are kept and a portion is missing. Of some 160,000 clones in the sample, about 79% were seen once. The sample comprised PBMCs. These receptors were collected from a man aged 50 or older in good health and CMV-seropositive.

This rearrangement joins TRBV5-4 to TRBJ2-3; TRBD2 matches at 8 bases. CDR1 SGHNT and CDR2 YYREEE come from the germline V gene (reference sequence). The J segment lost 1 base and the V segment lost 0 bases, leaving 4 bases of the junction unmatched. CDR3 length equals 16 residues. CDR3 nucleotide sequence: TGTGCCAGCAGCTTGGATATCGGGGGGGGCACAGATACGCAGTATTTT. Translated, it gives CASSLDIGGGTDTQYF.

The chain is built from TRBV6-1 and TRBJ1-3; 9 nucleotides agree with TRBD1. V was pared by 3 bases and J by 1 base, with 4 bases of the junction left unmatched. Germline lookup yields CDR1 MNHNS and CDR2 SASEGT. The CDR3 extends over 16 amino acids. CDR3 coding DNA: TGTGCCAGCAGTGACCAGGGACAGGGTTCTGGAAACACCATATATTTT. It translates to CASSDQGQGSGNTIYF.

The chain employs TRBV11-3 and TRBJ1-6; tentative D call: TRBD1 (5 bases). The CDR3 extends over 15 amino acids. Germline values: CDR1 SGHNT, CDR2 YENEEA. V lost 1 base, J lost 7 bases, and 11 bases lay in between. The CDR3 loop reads CASSLGGNSNSPLHF. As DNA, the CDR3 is TGTGCCAGCAGCTTAGGGGGCAACTCAAATTCACCCCTCCACTTT.

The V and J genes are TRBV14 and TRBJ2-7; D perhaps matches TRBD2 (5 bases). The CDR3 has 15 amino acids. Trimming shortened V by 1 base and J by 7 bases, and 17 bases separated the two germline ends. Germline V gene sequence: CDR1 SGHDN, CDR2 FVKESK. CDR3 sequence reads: CASSQGGHRSGEQYV. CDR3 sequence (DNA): TGTGCCAGCAGCCAAGGAGGGCACAGATCTGGGGAGCAGTACGTC.

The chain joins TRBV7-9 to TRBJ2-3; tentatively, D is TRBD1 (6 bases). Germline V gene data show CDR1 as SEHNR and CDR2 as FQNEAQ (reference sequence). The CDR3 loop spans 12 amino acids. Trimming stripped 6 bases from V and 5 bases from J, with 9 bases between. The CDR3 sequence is CASRSTGDTQYF. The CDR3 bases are TGTGCCAGCAGATCGACAGGAGATACGCAGTATTTT.

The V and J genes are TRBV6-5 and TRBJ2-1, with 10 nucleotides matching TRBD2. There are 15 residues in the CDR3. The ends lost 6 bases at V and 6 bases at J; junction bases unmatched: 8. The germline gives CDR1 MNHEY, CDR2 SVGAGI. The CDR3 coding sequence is TGTGCCAGCAGCTTTAGCGGGGGGTATGCCAATGAGCAGTTCTTC. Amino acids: CASSFSGGYANEQFF.

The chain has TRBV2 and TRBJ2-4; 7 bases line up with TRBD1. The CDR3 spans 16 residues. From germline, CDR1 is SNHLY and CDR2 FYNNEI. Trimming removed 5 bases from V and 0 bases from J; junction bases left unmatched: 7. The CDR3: CASSSQGTLAKNIQYF. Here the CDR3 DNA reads TGTGCCAGCAGTTCACAGGGGACCTTAGCCAAAAACATTCAGTACTTC.

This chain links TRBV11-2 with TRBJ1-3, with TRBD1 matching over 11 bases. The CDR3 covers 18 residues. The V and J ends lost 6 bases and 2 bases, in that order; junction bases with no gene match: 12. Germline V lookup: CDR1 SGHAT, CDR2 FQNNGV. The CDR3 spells CASSFFVDRGRAGNTIYF. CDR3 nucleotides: TGTGCCAGCAGTTTTTTCGTGGACAGGGGGCGAGCTGGAAACACCATATATTTT.

The CDR3 bases are TGTGCCAGTAGTAGCCGGGGAGAAAAACTGTTTTTT. It is translated as CASSSRGEKLFF. V is TRBV19 and J is TRBJ1-4; the D is unclear. This CDR3 spans 12 amino acids. Germline lookup yields CDR1 LNHDA and CDR2 SQIVND (reference sequence). V lost 4 bases and J 8 bases, leaving 8 bases between the germline ends.

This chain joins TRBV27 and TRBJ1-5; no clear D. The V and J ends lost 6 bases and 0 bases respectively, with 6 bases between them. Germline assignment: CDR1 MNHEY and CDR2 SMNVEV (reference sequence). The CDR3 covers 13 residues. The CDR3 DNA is TGTGCCAGCAGGCTCGGTAGCAATCAGCCCCAGCATTTT. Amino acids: CASRLGSNQPQHF.

The CDR3 loop reads CAWSPDRGRNYGYTF. CDR3 sequence (DNA): TGTGCCTGGAGTCCCGACAGGGGCCGTAACTATGGCTACACCTTC. This chain connects TRBV30 to TRBJ1-2, with 8 bases lining up with TRBD1. The CDR3 consists of 15 residues. Germline V gives CDR1 GTSNPN, CDR2 SVGIG (reference sequence). The V segment lost 2 bases and the J segment 1 base; nucleotides outside the gene matches: 6.

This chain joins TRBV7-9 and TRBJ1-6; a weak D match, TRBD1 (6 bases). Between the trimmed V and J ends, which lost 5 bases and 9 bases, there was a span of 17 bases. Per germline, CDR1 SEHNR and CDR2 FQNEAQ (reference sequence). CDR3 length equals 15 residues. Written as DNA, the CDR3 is TGTGCCAGCAGCCCCTACAGGGAAAGGGGTTCACCCCTCCACTTT. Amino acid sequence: CASSPYRERGSPLHF.

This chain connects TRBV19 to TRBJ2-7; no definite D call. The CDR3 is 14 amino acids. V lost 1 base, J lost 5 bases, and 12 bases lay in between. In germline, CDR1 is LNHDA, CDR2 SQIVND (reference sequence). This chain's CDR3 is CASSIAAIMDEQYF. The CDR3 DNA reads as TGTGCCAGTAGTATAGCCGCTATCATGGACGAGCAGTACTTC.

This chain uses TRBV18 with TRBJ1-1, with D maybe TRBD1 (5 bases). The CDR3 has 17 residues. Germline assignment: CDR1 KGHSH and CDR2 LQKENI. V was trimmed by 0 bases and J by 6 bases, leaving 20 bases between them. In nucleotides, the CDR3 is TGTGCCAGCTCACCACCGTGGGGCCATCGCTCTACCGCTGAAGCTTTCTTT. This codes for CASSPPWGHRSTAEAFF.

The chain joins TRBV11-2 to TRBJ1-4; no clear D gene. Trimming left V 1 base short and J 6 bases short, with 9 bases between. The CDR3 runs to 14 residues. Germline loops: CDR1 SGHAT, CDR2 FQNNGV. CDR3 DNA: TGTGCCAGCAGCTTAGCCCAGCGAGATGAAAAACTGTTTTTT. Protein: CASSLAQRDEKLFF. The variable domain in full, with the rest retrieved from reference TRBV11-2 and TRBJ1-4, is EAGVAQSPRYKIIEKRQSVAFWCNPISGHATLYWYQQILGQGPKLLIQFQNNGVVDDSQLPKDRFSAERLKGVDSTLKIQPAKLEDSAVYLCASSLAQRDEKLFFGSGTQLSVL.

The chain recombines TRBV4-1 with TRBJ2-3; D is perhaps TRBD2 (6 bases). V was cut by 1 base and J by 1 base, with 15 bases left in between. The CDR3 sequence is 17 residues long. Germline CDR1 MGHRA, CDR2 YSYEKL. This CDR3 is CASSQADLALGTDTQYF. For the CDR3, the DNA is TGCGCCAGCAGCCAAGCGGACCTAGCGTTAGGCACAGATACGCAGTATTTT.

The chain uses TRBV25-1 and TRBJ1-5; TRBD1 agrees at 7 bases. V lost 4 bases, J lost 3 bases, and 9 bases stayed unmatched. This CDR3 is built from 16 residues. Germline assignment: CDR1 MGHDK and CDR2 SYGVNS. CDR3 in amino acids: CASSGAGQLHNQPQHF. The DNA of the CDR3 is TGTGCCAGCAGTGGGGCGGGACAGCTTCACAATCAGCCCCAGCATTTT.

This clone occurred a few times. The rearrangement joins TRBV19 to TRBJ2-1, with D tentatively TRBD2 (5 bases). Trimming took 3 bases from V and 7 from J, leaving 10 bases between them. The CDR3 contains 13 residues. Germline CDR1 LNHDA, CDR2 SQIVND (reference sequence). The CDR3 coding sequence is TGTGCCAGTAGTATCGGGGATCTGAATGAGCAGTTCTTC. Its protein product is CASSIGDLNEQFF.

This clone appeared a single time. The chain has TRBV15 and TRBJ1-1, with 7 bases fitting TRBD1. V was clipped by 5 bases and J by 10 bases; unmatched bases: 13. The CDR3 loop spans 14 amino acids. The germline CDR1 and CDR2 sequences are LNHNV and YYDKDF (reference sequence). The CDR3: CATSGGQVGSVAFF. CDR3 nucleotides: TGTGCCACCAGCGGAGGACAGGTCGGTTCGGTAGCTTTCTTT.

The DNA of the CDR3 is TGTGCCAGCAGCCGGTCGGCTAGCGGGAGGCGGGAGCAGTTCTTC. Protein sequence: CASSRSASGRREQFF. The chain couples TRBV27 to TRBJ2-1; 11 bases match TRBD2. CDR3 length: 15 amino acids. The germline V gene encodes CDR1 MNHEY and CDR2 SMNVEV (reference sequence). The trim removed 6 bases at V and 10 bases at J, leaving 11 bases unmatched.

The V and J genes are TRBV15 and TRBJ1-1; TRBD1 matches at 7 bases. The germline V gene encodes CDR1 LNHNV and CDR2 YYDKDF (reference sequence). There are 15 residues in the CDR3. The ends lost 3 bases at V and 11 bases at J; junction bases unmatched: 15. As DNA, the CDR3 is TGTGCCACCAGCAGTTCTAAGGGGGCAGCCCTGGATGCTTTCTTT. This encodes CATSSSKGAALDAFF.

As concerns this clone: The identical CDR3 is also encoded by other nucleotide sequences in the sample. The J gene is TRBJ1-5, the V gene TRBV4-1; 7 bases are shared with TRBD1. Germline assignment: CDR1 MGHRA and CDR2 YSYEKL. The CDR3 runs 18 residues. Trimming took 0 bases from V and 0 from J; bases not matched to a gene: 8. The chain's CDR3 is CASSQDPGQSLSNQPQHF. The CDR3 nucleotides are TGCGCCAGCAGCCAAGACCCGGGACAGAGTCTTAGCAATCAGCCCCAGCATTTT.

This CDR3 reads CASSFLSQGGPTDPYEQYF. CDR3 bases: TGCGCCAGCAGCTTTCTATCGCAGGGAGGCCCAACTGACCCCTACGAGCAGTACTTC. J is TRBJ2-7 and V is TRBV10-2, with D maybe TRBD2 (6 bases). Trimming removed 6 bases at V and 2 bases at J, with 29 bases between. The CDR3 has 19 residues. The germline V gene encodes CDR1 WSHSY and CDR2 SAAADI.

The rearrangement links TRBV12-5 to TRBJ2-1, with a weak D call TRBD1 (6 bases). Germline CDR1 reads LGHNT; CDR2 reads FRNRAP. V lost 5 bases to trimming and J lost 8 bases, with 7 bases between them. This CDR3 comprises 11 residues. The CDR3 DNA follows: TGTGCTAGTGGTCCAGGGGATGAGCAGTTCTTC. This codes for CASGPGDEQFF.

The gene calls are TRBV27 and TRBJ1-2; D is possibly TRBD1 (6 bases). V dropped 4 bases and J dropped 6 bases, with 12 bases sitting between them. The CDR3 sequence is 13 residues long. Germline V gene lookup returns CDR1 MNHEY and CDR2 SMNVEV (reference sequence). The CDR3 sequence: CASSSLDRNGYTF. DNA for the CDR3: TGTGCCAGCAGTTCCCTGGACAGAAATGGCTACACCTTC.

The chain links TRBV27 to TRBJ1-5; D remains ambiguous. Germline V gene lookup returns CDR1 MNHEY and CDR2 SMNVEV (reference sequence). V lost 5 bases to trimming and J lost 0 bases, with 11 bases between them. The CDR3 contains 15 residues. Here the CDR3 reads CASSPLAYSNQPQHF. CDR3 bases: TGTGCCAGCAGTCCCTTAGCGTATAGCAATCAGCCCCAGCATTTT.

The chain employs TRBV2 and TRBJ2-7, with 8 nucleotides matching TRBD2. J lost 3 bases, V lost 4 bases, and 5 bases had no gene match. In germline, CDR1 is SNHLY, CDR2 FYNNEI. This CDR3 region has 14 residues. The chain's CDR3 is CASSVLSGSYEQYV. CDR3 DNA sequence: TGTGCCAGCAGTGTTTTAAGCGGGAGCTACGAGCAGTACGTC.

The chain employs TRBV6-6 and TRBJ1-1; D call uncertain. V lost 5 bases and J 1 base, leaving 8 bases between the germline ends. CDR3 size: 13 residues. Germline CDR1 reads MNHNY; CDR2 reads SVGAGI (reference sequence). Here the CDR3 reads CASSNSGNTEAFF. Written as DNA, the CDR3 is TGTGCCAGCAGTAATTCCGGGAACACTGAAGCTTTCTTT.